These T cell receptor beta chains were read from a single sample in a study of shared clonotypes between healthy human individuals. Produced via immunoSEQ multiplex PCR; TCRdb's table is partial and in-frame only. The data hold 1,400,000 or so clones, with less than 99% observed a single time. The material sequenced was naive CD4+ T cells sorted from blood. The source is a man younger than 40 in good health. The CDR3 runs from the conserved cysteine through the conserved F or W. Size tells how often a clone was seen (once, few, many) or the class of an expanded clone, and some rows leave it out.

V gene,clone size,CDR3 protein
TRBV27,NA,CASSSMTRGGYNEQFF
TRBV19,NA,CASQSRGLAGEYEQYF
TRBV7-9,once,CASSLPQQFNTGELFF
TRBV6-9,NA,CASSYEQRQSRANVLTF
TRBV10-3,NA,CAIRGAVGRAATDTQYF
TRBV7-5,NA,CASSYPGQGAYGYTF
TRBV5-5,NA,CASSLGTSTEAFF
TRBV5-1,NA,CASSFSRDINTGELFF
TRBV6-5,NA,CASSPTSGRFDEQYF
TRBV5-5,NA,CASSFGWSSYNEQFF
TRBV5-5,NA,CASSFSAMNTEAFF
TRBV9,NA,CASSVGPQGGTDTQYF
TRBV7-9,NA,CASSYRGRETQYF
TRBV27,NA,CASSHSPPLAGGYQETQYF
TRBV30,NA,CAWGSDTYEQYF